The TCR beta chain described here comes from a study of T-cell memory formation after mild COVID-19. Whole-study context: The study found TCR clusters largely donor specific. Broader study findings: Contracting CD4+ clones were located mainly in CM and EM, and CD8+ clones in EMRA. Cross-reactive memory apparently joined, as some responding clones appeared in pre-infection memory. From day 15 to 85, contracting clones were balanced between CD4 and CD8, whereas later expanders leaned toward CD4+.

Concerning this clonotype itself: Its specificity is not known.

TCRdb re-called the 5' RACE reads through MiXCR, storing one row per CDR3 protein. The sample shows under 300,000 distinct CDR3 sequences, roughly 18% of them seen only once. The V and J ends lost 8 bases and 7 bases respectively, with 9 bases between them. There are 10 residues in the CDR3. Sequenced: PBMCs or a T cell subset sorted from them (not recorded which). The clonotype comes from a young man who had mild COVID-19 (a few samples of this study predate the infection). Cell type and time point are not known. This chain joins TRBV12-3 or TRBV12-4 and TRBJ2-7; either TRBD1 or TRBD2 may supply D (6 bases each). The CDR3 DNA sequence: TGTGCCAGCGGGGGGCGTGAGCAGTACTTC. Its protein product is CASGGREQYF.